One and the same sample provided the 14 T cell receptor beta chains below, sequenced in a study of long-term antiretroviral therapy in people with HIV. The libraries were made with immunoSEQ v3.0 at survey level. Generated by immunoSEQ multiplex PCR, the TCRdb table keeps only in-frame clones and is missing some. The sample contains 15,000 to 20,000 clones, approximately 80% of which appear only once. Sequencing used unsorted PBMCs, obtained 0.6 years after starting antiretroviral therapy. The receptor source for this set is a woman between 18 and 29 years old with HIV.

The chain is built from TRBV5-4 and TRBJ1-1, with D tentatively TRBD1 (5 bases). Germline CDR1 is SGHNT and CDR2 is YYREEE (reference sequence). CDR3 length: 16 amino acids. The V gene lost 4 bases and the J gene lost 1 base, with 17 bases spanning the gap. CDR3 sequence reads: CASSGGTQNSNTEAFF. CDR3 DNA: TGTGCCAGCAGCGGGGGAACACAGAACTCGAACACTGAAGCTTTCTTT.

The V and J genes are TRBV7-2 and TRBJ2-7, with 11 bases lining up with TRBD1. The trim removed 0 bases at V and 3 bases at J, leaving 4 bases unmatched. The CDR3 spans 16 residues. Germline-derived CDR1 and CDR2 are SGHTA and FQGNSA. For the CDR3, the DNA is TGTGCCAGCAGCTTAGCGGGGGGACAGGGGGTCTACGAGCAGTACTTC. It is translated as CASSLAGGQGVYEQYF.

In this sample, this clone is medium-sized. The identical CDR3 is also encoded by other nucleotide sequences in the sample. V and J are TRBV6-5 and TRBJ2-7, with 9 positions matching TRBD2. The ends lost 4 bases at V and 0 bases at J; junction bases unmatched: 1. This CDR3 contains 14 residues. CDR1 MNHEY and CDR2 SVGAGI come from the germline V gene. The CDR3, as DNA: TGTGCCAGCAGTTTTAGCGGGAGCTCCTACGAGCAGTACTTC. It translates to CASSFSGSSYEQYF.

The rearrangement uses TRBV6-1 and TRBJ1-1; the D is unclear. The CDR3 is 14 residues long. Germline assignment: CDR1 MNHNS and CDR2 SASEGT. V was cut by 2 bases and J by 1 base, with 8 bases left in between. In nucleotides, the CDR3 is TGTGCCAGCAGTGAATTCCACAGGAACACTGAAGCTTTCTTT. Its protein product is CASSEFHRNTEAFF.

The rearrangement joins TRBV7-8 to TRBJ2-7; D call uncertain. Germline V CDR1 and CDR2: SGHVS, FQNEAQ. Trimming stripped 0 bases from V and 3 bases from J, with 18 bases between. The CDR3 length is 17 residues. The CDR3 region is CASSLAITSKGDYEQYF. DNA for the CDR3: TGTGCCAGCAGCTTAGCGATCACCTCTAAAGGAGACTACGAGCAGTACTTC.

The chain carries TRBV2 and TRBJ2-7; 8 positions agree with TRBD1. This CDR3 spans 14 amino acids. Germline CDR1 reads SNHLY; CDR2 reads FYNNEI. V lost 7 bases, J lost 1 base, and 6 bases stayed unmatched. As DNA, the CDR3 is TGTGCCAGCATTACAGGGGGGCTTTCCTACGAGCAGTACTTC. Its translation is CASITGGLSYEQYF. Combining the CDR3 with reference TRBV2 and TRBJ2-7 gives the whole variable domain EPEVTQTPSHQVTQMGQEVILRCVPISNHLYFYWYRQILGQKVEFLVSFYNNEISEKSEIFDDQFSVERPDGSNFTLKIRSTKLEDSAMYFCASITGGLSYEQYFGPGTRLTVT.

V gene TRBV7-3 combines with J gene TRBJ2-7; a possible D gene is TRBD1 (5 bases). The V gene's germline CDR1 is SGHTA and CDR2 FQGTGA. The V end was cut by 2 bases, the J end by 9 bases, with 14 bases between. The CDR3 covers 13 residues. The CDR3 DNA is TGTGCCAGCAGCTTAGGGGCGCGTACGTGGCAGTACTTC. It is translated as CASSLGARTWQYF.

This clone was picked up a small number of times. The chain combines TRBV11-2 with TRBJ1-5, with D unresolved. CDR1 SGHAT and CDR2 FQNNGV come from the germline V gene. V was pared by 5 bases and J by 0 bases, with 17 bases between. The CDR3 runs to 17 residues. CDR3 sequence reads: CASSRPWTLGSNQPQHF. CDR3 bases: TGTGCCAGCAGCCGTCCTTGGACCCTTGGTAGCAATCAGCCCCAGCATTTT.

This clone is a singleton in its sample. The chain has TRBV7-3 and TRBJ2-1; a weak D match, TRBD1 (6 bases). CDR1 and CDR2 (germline): SGHTA, FQGTGA. The CDR3 consists of 14 residues. Trimming shortened V by 5 bases and J by 8 bases, and 16 bases separated the two germline ends. In DNA form, the CDR3 reads TGTGCCAGCAGCCCGGGACACCAGACGGATGAGCAGTTCTTC. It yields the protein CASSPGHQTDEQFF.

The genes are TRBV2 and TRBJ1-1, with D maybe TRBD1 (5 bases). The V gene's germline CDR1 is SNHLY and CDR2 FYNNEI. The CDR3 totals 13 residues. Trimming stripped 4 bases from V and 7 bases from J, with 13 bases between. CDR3 sequence (DNA): TGTGCCAGCAGTGTATCTGGGGGGGGTGAAGCTTTCTTT. Translating it yields CASSVSGGGEAFF.

In its sample, this clone was seen once. The chain is built from TRBV27 and TRBJ2-1; possibly TRBD2 for D (5 bases). The germline gives CDR1 MNHEY, CDR2 SMNVEV (reference sequence). Trimming removed 5 bases at V and 10 bases at J, with 9 bases between. The CDR3 contains 11 residues. CDR3: CASSTSLEQFF. CDR3 in DNA: TGTGCCAGCAGTACTAGTTTAGAGCAGTTCTTC.

This clone was observed once. This rearrangement joins TRBV28 to TRBJ1-5; D ambiguous. This CDR3 contains 14 residues. The germline gives CDR1 MDHEN, CDR2 SYDVKM. The ends were cut back, 1 base at V and 5 bases at J, with 9 bases in the middle. The CDR3 reads CASSLLRADQPQHF. The CDR3 DNA reads TGTGCCAGCAGTTTATTGAGGGCCGATCAGCCCCAGCATTTT.

This chain links TRBV6-6 with TRBJ2-3; possible D gene TRBD1, 5 bases. Germline CDR1 is MNHNY and CDR2 is SVGAGI (reference sequence). The length of the CDR3 is 15 residues. Trimming took 4 bases from V and 5 from J, leaving 16 bases between them. The CDR3 DNA follows: TGTGCCAGCAGTTGGGGCTACAGGCGAGAAGATACGCAGTATTTT. Residues: CASSWGYRREDTQYF.

Only a few counts were recorded for this clone. The chain recombines TRBV5-3 with TRBJ1-5; a weak D match, TRBD1 (6 bases). TRBV5-3 carries the ORF label, with uncertain function. V lost 2 bases and J lost 6, with 18 bases in between. The CDR3 length is 16 residues. CDR3 nucleotides: TGTGCCAGAAGCTTTATCGAGGCAGGGGTAACTCAGCCCCAGCATTTT. This gives the protein CARSFIEAGVTQPQHF.